This T cell receptor beta chain was retrieved from a study of graft-versus-host responses after intestinal transplantation. Background on the study: Multivisceral, liver-intestinal, or isolated intestinal transplants were performed in recipients. Study results and limitations: There were GvH clones found in recipient marrow, and some of them appeared first in ileum or blood.

The V gene end was trimmed by 4 bases and the J gene end by 5 bases; junction bases not matched to a gene: 5. This CDR3 contains 13 residues. The germline V gene has CDR1 SEHNR and CDR2 FQNEAQ (reference sequence). Sequenced by immunoSEQ multiplex PCR; TCRdb stores in-frame clones only, minus some. The sample carries more than 60,000 clones, about 92% recorded once. To note about this clone: Its antigen is undetermined.

The TCR comes from a human donor who received an intestinal transplant. This specimen consisted of unstimulated CD8+ T cells sorted from spleen or lymph node cells, obtained before intestinal transplant. The chain uses TRBV7-9 and TRBJ2-7; 7 positions agree with TRBD1. CDR3 residues: CASSSGTADEQYF. CDR3 DNA sequence: TGTGCCAGCAGCTCGGGGACAGCCGACGAGCAGTACTTC.